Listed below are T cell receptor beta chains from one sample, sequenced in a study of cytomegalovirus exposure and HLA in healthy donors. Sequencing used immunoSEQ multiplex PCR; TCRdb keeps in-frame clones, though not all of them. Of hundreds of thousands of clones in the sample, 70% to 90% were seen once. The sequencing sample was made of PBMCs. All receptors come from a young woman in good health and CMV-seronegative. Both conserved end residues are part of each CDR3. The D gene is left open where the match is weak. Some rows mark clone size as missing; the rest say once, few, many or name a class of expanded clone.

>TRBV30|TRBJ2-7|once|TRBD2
TGTGCCTGGAGTGCGCCCGGGACTACCTCAGCCTACGAGCAGTACTTC
CAWSAPGTTSAYEQYF
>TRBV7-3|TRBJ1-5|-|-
TGTGCCAGCAGCCCGAGTCCCTCGCAGCCCCAGCATTTT
CASSPSPSQPQHF
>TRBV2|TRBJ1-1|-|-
TGTGCCAGCACCCGTTTCGGGGGGCGAAACACTGAAGCTTTCTTT
CASTRFGGRNTEAFF
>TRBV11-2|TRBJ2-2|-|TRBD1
TGTGCCAGCAGCGTTGACAGGGGGCGCGACACCGGGGAGCTGTTTTTT
CASSVDRGRDTGELFF
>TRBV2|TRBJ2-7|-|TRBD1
TGTGCCAGCAGCCCGCGGACAGGGGGCTACGAGCAGTACTTC
CASSPRTGGYEQYF
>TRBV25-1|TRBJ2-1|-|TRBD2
TGTGCCAGCAGTTGGCGGGAGAGCTCCTACAATGAGCAGTTCTTC
CASSWRESSYNEQFF
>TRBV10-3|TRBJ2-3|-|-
TGTGCCATCAGCCCAGGGCTCGGGGATACGCAGTATTTT
CAISPGLGDTQYF
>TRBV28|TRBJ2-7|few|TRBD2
TGTGCCAGCAAGGCTAGCGGGAGCTACGAGCAGTACTTC
CASKASGSYEQYF
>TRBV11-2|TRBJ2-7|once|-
TGTGCCAGCAGCTTAGGGGAAGCCGGGACTCCTACCTACGAGCAGTACTTC
CASSLGEAGTPTYEQYF
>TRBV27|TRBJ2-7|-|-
TGTGCCAGCAGTTTATCCGGGATGACTTACGAGCAGTACTTC
CASSLSGMTYEQYF
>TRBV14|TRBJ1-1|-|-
TGTGCCAGCAGCCTAGGGGGGGGGACTGAAGCTTTCTTT
CASSLGGGTEAFF
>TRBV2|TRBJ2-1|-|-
TGTGCCAGCAGCCTCCATGAGCAGTTCTTC
CASSLHEQFF
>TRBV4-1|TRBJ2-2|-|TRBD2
TGCGCCAGCAGCCCGGGACTAGCGGGAGTCCTCACCGGGGAGCTGTTTTTT
CASSPGLAGVLTGELFF
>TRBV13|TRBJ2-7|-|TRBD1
TGTGCCAGCAGCCTCACCGGGACAGGGGCCTACGAGCAGTACTTC
CASSLTGTGAYEQYF
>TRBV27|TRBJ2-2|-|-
TGTGCCAGCAGTTTGATTGGGGGGGCAACGAACACCGGGGAGCTGTTTTTT
CASSLIGGATNTGELFF
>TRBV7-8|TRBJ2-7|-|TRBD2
TGTGCCAGCAGCTTAGCCGGGCGGGAGATCTCCTACGAGCAGTACTTC
CASSLAGREISYEQYF
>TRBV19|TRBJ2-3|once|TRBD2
TGTGCCAGTTCAAACTCGGGTAGCGGGGTAGATACGCAGTATTTT
CASSNSGSGVDTQYF
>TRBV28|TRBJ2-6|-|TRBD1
TGTGCCAGCAGTTCAAATCCCGGGACAGGGTTCGGGGCCAACGTCCTGACTTTC
CASSSNPGTGFGANVLTF
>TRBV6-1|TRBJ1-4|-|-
TGTGCCAGCAGTGAAAAGGGGCGGAGGGCTGAAAAACTGTTTTTT
CASSEKGRRAEKLFF
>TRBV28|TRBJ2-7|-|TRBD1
TGTGCCAGCAGTTTCCACCCCACGACAGGGGTTGGATACGAGCAGTACTTC
CASSFHPTTGVGYEQYF
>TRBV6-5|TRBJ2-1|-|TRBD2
TGTGCCAGCAGTATCGGACTAGCGGCCTACAATGAGCAGTTCTTC
CASSIGLAAYNEQFF